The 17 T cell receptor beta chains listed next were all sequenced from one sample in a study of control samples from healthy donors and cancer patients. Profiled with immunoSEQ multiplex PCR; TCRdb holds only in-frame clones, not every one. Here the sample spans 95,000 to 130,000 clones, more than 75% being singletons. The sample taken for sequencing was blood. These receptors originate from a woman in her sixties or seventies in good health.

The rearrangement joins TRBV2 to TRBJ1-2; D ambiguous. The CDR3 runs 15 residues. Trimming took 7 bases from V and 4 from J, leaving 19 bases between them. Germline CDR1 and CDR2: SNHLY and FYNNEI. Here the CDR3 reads CASIPTVLLGYGYTF. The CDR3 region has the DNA TGTGCCAGCATTCCGACGGTACTATTGGGCTATGGCTACACCTTC.

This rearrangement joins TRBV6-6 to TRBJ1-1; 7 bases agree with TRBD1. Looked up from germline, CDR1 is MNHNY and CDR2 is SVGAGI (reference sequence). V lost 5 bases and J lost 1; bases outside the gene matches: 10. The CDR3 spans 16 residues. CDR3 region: CASSRRQGGRNTEAFF. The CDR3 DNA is TGTGCCAGCAGTCGAAGACAGGGCGGTAGGAACACTGAAGCTTTCTTT.

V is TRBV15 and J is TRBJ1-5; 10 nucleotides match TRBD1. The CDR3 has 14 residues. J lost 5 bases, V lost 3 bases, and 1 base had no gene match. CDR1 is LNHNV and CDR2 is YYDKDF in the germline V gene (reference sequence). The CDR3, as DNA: TGTGCCACCAGCAGGGGGACAGGGGATCAGCCCCAGCATTTT. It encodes CATSRGTGDQPQHF.

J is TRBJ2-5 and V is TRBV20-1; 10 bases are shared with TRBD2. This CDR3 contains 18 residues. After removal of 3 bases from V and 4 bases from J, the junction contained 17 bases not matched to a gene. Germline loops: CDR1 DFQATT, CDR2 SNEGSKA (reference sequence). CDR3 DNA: TGCAGTGCTAGTATCCCATGGGCTAGCGGGGGCAGGGGAGAGACCCAGTACTTC. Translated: CSASIPWASGGRGETQYF.

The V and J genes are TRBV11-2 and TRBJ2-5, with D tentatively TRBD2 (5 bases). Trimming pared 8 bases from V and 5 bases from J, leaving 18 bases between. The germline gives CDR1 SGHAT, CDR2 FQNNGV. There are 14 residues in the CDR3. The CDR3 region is CASRSSRGRETQYF. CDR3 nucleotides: TGTGCCAGCCGCTCTTCTAGAGGGCGGGAGACCCAGTACTTC.

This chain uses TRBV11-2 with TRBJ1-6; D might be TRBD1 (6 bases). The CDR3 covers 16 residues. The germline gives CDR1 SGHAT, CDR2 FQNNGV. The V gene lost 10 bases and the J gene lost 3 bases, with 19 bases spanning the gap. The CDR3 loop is CAKKKQGYLYNSPLHF. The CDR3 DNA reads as TGTGCCAAGAAGAAACAGGGCTACCTCTATAATTCACCCCTCCACTTT.

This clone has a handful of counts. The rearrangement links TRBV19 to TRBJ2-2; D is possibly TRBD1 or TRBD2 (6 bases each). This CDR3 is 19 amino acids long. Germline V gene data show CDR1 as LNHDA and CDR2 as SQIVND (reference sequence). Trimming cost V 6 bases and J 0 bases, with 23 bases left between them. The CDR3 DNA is TGTGCCAGTAGCGCTAACGGGGGCAGGTTTTCCTCGAACACCGGGGAGCTGTTTTTT. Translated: CASSANGGRFSSNTGELFF.

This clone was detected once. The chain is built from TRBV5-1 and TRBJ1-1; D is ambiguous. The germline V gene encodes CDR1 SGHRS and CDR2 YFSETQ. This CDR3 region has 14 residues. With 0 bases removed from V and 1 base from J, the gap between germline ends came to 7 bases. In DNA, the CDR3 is TGCGCCAGCAGCTTGGAACAGACGAACACTGAAGCTTTCTTT. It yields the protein CASSLEQTNTEAFF. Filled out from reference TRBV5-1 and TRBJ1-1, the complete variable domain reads KAGVTQTPRYLIKTRGQQVTLSCSPISGHRSVSWYQQTPGQGLQFLFEYFSETQRNKGNFPGRFSGRQFSNSRSEMNVSTLELGDSALYLCASSLEQTNTEAFFGQGTRLTVV.

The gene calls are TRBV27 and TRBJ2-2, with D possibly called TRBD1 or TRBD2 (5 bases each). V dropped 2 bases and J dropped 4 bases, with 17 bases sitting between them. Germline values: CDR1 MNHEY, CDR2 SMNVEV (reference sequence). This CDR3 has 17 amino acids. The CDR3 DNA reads TGTGCCAGCAGTTTAGAGGGGCCCACGCGCGGCACCGGGGAGCTGTTTTTT. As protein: CASSLEGPTRGTGELFF.

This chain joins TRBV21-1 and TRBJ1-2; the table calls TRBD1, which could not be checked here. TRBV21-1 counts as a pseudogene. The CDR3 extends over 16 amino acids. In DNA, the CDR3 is TGTGCCAGCAGCAAACGGGACTCCGGACAGGGCTATGGCTACACCTTC. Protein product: CASSKRDSGQGYGYTF.

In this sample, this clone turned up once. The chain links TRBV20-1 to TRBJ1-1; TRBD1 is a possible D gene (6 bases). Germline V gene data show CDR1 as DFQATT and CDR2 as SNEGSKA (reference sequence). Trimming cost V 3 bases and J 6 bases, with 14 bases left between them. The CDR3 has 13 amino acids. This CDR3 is CSASLGATPEAFF. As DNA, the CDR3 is TGCAGTGCTAGTTTGGGGGCGACGCCTGAAGCTTTCTTT.

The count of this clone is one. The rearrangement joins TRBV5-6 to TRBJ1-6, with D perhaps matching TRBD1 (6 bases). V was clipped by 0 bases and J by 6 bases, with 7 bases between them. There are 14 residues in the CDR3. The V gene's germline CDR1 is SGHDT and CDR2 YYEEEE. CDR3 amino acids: CASSLDRANSPLHF. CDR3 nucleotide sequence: TGTGCCAGCAGCTTGGACAGGGCTAATTCACCCCTCCACTTT.

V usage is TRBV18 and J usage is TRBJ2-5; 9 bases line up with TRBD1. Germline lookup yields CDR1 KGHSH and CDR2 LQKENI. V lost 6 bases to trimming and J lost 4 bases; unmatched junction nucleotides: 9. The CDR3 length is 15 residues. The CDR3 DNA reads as TGTGCCAGCTCCCGGCTGGGACAGGGAAGAGAGACCCAGTACTTC. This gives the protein CASSRLGQGRETQYF.

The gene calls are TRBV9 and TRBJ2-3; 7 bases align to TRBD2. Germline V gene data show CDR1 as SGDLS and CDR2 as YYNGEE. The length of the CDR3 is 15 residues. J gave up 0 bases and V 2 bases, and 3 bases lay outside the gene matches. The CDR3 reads CASSVLGGSTDTQYF. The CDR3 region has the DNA TGTGCCAGCAGCGTCTTGGGGGGGAGCACAGATACGCAGTATTTT.

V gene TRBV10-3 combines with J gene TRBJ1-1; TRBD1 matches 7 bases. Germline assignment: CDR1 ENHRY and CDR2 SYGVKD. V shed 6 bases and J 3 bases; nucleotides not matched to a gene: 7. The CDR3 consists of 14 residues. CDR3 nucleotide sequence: TGTGCCATCAGCTCGCAGGGGGGGGACACTGAAGCTTTCTTT. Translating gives CAISSQGGDTEAFF.

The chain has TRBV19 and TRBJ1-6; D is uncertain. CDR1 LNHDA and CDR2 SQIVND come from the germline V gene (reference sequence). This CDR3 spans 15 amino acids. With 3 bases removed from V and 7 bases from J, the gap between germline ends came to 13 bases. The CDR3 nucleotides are TGTGCCAGTAGTATCTACAAAAAGGAAAATTCACCCCTCCACTTT. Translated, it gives CASSIYKKENSPLHF.

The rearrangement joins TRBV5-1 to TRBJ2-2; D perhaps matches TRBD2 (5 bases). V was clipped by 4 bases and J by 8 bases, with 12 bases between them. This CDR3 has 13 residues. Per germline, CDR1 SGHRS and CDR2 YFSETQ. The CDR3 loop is CASSPGMQGELFF. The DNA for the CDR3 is TGCGCCAGCAGCCCCGGGATGCAGGGGGAGCTGTTTTTT.